The 22 T cell receptor beta chains below were found in one sample sequenced in a study of regulatory T cells in long-lasting Graves disease. Time point of the sample: newly diagnosed GD, antithyroid drugs for less than 3 months. With RNA extracted from PBMCs as input, the TCR library was made. Libraries of TCR beta came from iRepertoire HTBI primers plus Arm-PCR of CDR3 regions. TCRdb called the multiplex PCR reads again in MiXCR, with one record for every CDR3 protein. The table lists over 400,000 distinct CDR3 sequences, 12% to 15% of them singletons. These same records also appear under a second study, on T cells in Graves' hyperthyroidism and ophthalmopathy.

Material: peripheral blood mononuclear cells (PBMCs), obtained at new diagnosis, from a patient treated with antithyroid drugs. Receptors originate from a woman between 50 and 59 years old with Graves disease.

This clonotype occurred a few times. The chain employs TRBV10-1 and TRBJ2-5, with 13 positions matching TRBD2. J was trimmed by 5 bases and V by 5 bases; bases with no gene match: 8. CDR1 is WNHNN, CDR2 SYGVQD, per germline (reference sequence). The CDR3 sequence is 16 residues long. The DNA of the CDR3 is TGCGCCAGCAGTCCCGGACTAGCGGGAGCTTGGGAGACCCAGTACTTC. Translating gives CASSPGLAGAWETQYF.

The chain is built from TRBV11-1 and TRBJ2-6; 7 positions match TRBD1. CDR1 is SGHAT and CDR2 is FQDESV in the germline V gene (reference sequence). CDR3 length: 18 amino acids. The J segment lost 1 base and the V segment lost 5 bases, leaving 11 bases of the junction unmatched. This CDR3 reads CASSRATGFLSGANVLTF. The DNA for the CDR3 is TGTGCCAGCAGCCGTGCGACAGGGTTTTTATCTGGGGCCAACGTCCTGACTTTC.

There are many counts of this clonotype. This chain links TRBV20-1 with TRBJ2-1; TRBD2 agrees at 12 bases. CDR3 length: 15 amino acids. Per the germline V gene, CDR1 is DFQATT and CDR2 is SNEGSKA (reference sequence). With V trimmed by 3 bases and J by 7 bases, 7 bases remained unmatched. This CDR3 is CSASSSGRAGNEQFF. The CDR3 nucleotides read TGCAGTGCTAGTTCTAGCGGGAGGGCCGGGAATGAGCAGTTCTTC.

At least ten counts were recorded for this clonotype. The chain employs TRBV6-2 or TRBV6-3 and TRBJ2-7; 7 bases agree with TRBD1. The germline CDR1 and CDR2 sequences are MNHEY and SVGEGT. V was clipped by 5 bases and J by 4 bases; unmatched bases: 5. This CDR3 has 13 amino acids. CDR3 residues: CASSQGEPYEQYF. In nucleotides, the CDR3 is TGTGCCAGCAGTCAGGGGGAGCCTTACGAGCAGTACTTC.

This clonotype has more than one count but fewer than ten. The CDR3: CASSYSAGPTPDTQYF. The CDR3 region has the DNA TGTGCCAGCAGTTACTCCGCGGGACCTACCCCTGATACGCAGTATTTT. The V call is TRBV6-2 or TRBV6-3, the J call TRBJ2-3; D may be TRBD2 (6 bases). There are 16 residues in the CDR3. Trimming left V 0 bases short and J 6 bases short, with 16 bases between. Germline V gives CDR1 MNHEY, CDR2 SVGEGT.

At least ten counts were recorded for this clonotype. The chain links TRBV28 to TRBJ2-7; 8 nucleotides agree with TRBD1. There are 14 residues in the CDR3. Per the germline V gene, CDR1 is MDHEN and CDR2 is SYDVKM. J lost 0 bases, V lost 7 bases, and 5 bases had no gene match. CDR3 sequence (DNA): TGTGCCAGCAACCCCGGGACAGGCTCCTACGAGCAGTACTTC. It translates to CASNPGTGSYEQYF.

This clonotype was picked up many times. The rearrangement joins TRBV29-1 to TRBJ2-7; 7 positions match TRBD1. Germline values: CDR1 SQVTM, CDR2 ANQGSEA. V lost 4 bases, J lost 12 bases, and 9 bases stayed unmatched. The CDR3 runs to 11 residues. In DNA form, the CDR3 reads TGCAGCGTTGTACAGGGGATGCAGTCGTACTTC. Its protein product is CSVVQGMQSYF.

The chain links TRBV30 to TRBJ1-5; 8 bases align to TRBD1. V shed 0 bases and J 6 bases; nucleotides not matched to a gene: 4. The CDR3 is 14 amino acids. Germline CDR1 is GTSNPN and CDR2 is SVGIG (reference sequence). The CDR3 nucleotides are TGTGCCTGGAGTGTTGACAGGGGCGGTCAGCCCCAGCATTTT. Translated, it gives CAWSVDRGGQPQHF.

The chain links TRBV7-9 to TRBJ2-5; possible D gene TRBD2, 5 bases. The V and J ends lost 5 bases and 2 bases respectively, with 15 bases between them. Germline CDR1 is SEHNR and CDR2 is FQNEAQ (reference sequence). This CDR3 contains 15 residues. CDR3 nucleotide sequence: TGTGCCAGCAGCGGAGGACTGAGGGATCAAGAGACCCAGTACTTC. Protein sequence: CASSGGLRDQETQYF.

This clonotype was counted only a few times. A much larger clone differs from this one at a single base, so this may be a read error. The chain recombines TRBV9 with TRBJ2-1; no definite D call. There are 16 residues in the CDR3. Germline CDR1 reads SGDLS; CDR2 reads YYNGEE. CDR3 protein: CASGVTPSDSYNEQFF. The CDR3 DNA is TGTGCCAGCGGCGTAACCCCAAGCGACTCCTACAATGAGCAGTTCTTC.

This clonotype was seen a few times. The chain combines TRBV27 with TRBJ2-7; 7 bases are a match to TRBD2. The length of the CDR3 is 14 residues. Germline V gene data show CDR1 as MNHEY and CDR2 as SMNVEV (reference sequence). V lost 2 bases, J lost 5 bases, and 6 bases stayed unmatched. CDR3 coding DNA: TGTGCCAGCAGTTTAGGGAGGGACCTCAACGAGCAGTACTTC. This sequence encodes CASSLGRDLNEQYF.

This clonotype appeared many times. The V call is TRBV27, the J call TRBJ2-7; no reliable D call. This CDR3 has 13 residues. The V end lost 4 bases, the J end lost 0 bases, and 7 bases lay between the germline ends. Per germline, CDR1 MNHEY and CDR2 SMNVEV (reference sequence). This CDR3 is CASSSFLSYEQYF. DNA of the CDR3: TGTGCCAGCAGTTCCTTTCTCTCCTACGAGCAGTACTTC.

This clonotype was detected ten times or more. The chain couples TRBV29-1 to TRBJ2-7, with 12 bases that match TRBD2. Germline CDR1 reads SQVTM; CDR2 reads ANQGSEA. Trimming removed 3 bases from V and 3 bases from J; junction bases left unmatched: 6. This CDR3 comprises 15 residues. The CDR3 loop reads CSVEGLAGGDYEQYF. The CDR3 nucleotides read TGCAGCGTTGAGGGACTAGCGGGTGGGGACTACGAGCAGTACTTC.

The rearrangement uses TRBV29-1 and TRBJ1-2; D may be TRBD1 (5 bases). Deletions cut 1 base from V and 3 bases from J, with 9 bases between. From germline, CDR1 is SQVTM and CDR2 ANQGSEA. This CDR3 has 13 amino acids. The CDR3 here is CSVEAGTDYGYTF. DNA for the CDR3: TGCAGCGTTGAAGCGGGGACTGACTATGGCTACACCTTC.

This clonotype was found many times. The rearrangement links TRBV10-3 to TRBJ2-5, with a possible D match to TRBD1 (5 bases). Germline V gene data show CDR1 as ENHRY and CDR2 as SYGVKD. Trimming stripped 6 bases from V and 0 bases from J, with 5 bases between. The CDR3 has 12 residues. The CDR3 here is CAIRDNQETQYF. CDR3 bases: TGTGCCATCAGGGACAACCAAGAGACCCAGTACTTC.

This clonotype was detected a few times. CDR3 residues: CASSLQVGPYSPLHF. DNA of the CDR3: TGTGCCAGCAGTCTCCAAGTGGGGCCTTATTCACCCCTCCACTTT. This rearrangement joins TRBV27 to TRBJ1-6, with D perhaps TRBD1 (5 bases). Germline V lookup: CDR1 MNHEY, CDR2 SMNVEV (reference sequence). CDR3 length: 15 residues. V was pared by 5 bases and J by 8 bases, with 16 bases between.

The rearrangement uses TRBV6-5 and TRBJ2-1; tentatively, D is TRBD1 or TRBD2 (6 bases each). V dropped 4 bases and J dropped 6 bases, with 10 bases sitting between them. The germline CDR1 and CDR2 sequences are MNHEY and SVGAGI. The CDR3 spans 13 residues. CDR3 sequence reads: CASSSGALNEQFF. As DNA, the CDR3 is TGTGCCAGCAGTTCGGGGGCCCTCAATGAGCAGTTCTTC.

This clonotype was seen ten or more times. The rearrangement joins TRBV27 to TRBJ2-7; 10 bases fit TRBD1. This CDR3 comprises 15 residues. Germline V CDR1 and CDR2: MNHEY, SMNVEV (reference sequence). With V trimmed by 3 bases and J by 3 bases, 5 bases remained unmatched. DNA for the CDR3: TGTGCCAGCAGTTTCGGACAGGGGGTAGTCTACGAGCAGTACTTC. Amino acids: CASSFGQGVVYEQYF.

The J gene is TRBJ2-2, the V gene TRBV5-1; TRBD2 might be the D (6 bases). The CDR3 is made up of 15 amino acids. The V gene lost 1 base and the J gene lost 6 bases, with 13 bases spanning the gap. Looked up from germline, CDR1 is SGHRS and CDR2 is YFSETQ. The CDR3, as DNA: TGCGCCAGCAGCTTGCTAGCGAGTGGGTCCGGGGAGCTGTTTTTT. Amino acid sequence: CASSLLASGSGELFF. The full variable domain, in which reference TRBV5-1 and TRBJ2-2 provide the parts outside the CDR3, is KAGVTQTPRYLIKTRGQQVTLSCSPISGHRSVSWYQQTPGQGLQFLFEYFSETQRNKGNFPGRFSGRQFSNSRSEMNVSTLELGDSALYLCASSLLASGSGELFFGEGSRLTVL.

At least ten counts were recorded for this clonotype. The V and J genes are TRBV9 and TRBJ1-2, with 10 positions matching TRBD1. This CDR3 spans 14 amino acids. Germline V gene lookup returns CDR1 SGDLS and CDR2 YYNGEE. The trim removed 6 bases at V and 0 bases at J, leaving 2 bases unmatched. CDR3 residues: CASKGTGANYGYTF. In DNA form, the CDR3 reads TGTGCCAGCAAGGGGACAGGGGCTAACTATGGCTACACCTTC.

This clonotype has at least ten counts. The V call is TRBV18, the J call TRBJ1-2; no clear D gene. Germline V gene sequence: CDR1 KGHSH, CDR2 LQKENI. V lost 3 bases, J lost 4 bases, and 15 bases lay in between. The CDR3 loop spans 15 amino acids. CDR3 coding DNA: TGTGCCAGCTCACCTGCGGACGGAAACTTCTATGGCTACACCTTC. It specifies CASSPADGNFYGYTF. Together with reference TRBV18 and TRBJ1-2, the CDR3 gives the full variable domain: NAGVMQNPRHLVRRRGQEARLRCSPMKGHSHVYWYRQLPEEGLKFMVYLQKENIIDESGMPKERFSAEFPKEGPSILRIQQVVRGDSAAYFCASSPADGNFYGYTFGSGTRLTVV.

This clonotype was seen many times. The chain links TRBV28 to TRBJ2-7, with 10 bases that match TRBD2. The junction had 9 bases not matched to a gene; V was cut back by 3 bases and J by 4 bases. The germline V gene has CDR1 MDHEN and CDR2 SYDVKM. The CDR3 sequence is 16 residues long. In nucleotides, the CDR3 is TGTGCCAGCAGTTTGTTTGGTACTAGCGGGATTTACGAGCAGTACTTC. This sequence encodes CASSLFGTSGIYEQYF.